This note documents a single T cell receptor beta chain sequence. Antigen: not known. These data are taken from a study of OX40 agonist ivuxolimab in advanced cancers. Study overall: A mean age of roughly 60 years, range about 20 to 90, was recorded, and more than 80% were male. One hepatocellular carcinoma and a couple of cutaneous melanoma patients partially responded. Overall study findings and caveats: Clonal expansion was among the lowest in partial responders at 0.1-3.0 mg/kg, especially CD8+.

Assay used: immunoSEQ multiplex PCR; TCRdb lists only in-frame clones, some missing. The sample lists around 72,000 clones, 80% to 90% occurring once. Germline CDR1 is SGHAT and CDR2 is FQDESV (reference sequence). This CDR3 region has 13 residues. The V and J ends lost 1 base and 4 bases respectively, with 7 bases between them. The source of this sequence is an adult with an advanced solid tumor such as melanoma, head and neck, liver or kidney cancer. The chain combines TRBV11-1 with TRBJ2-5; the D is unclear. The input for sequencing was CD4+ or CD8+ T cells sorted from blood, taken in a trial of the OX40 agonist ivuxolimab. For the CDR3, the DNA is TGTGCCAGCAGCTTAGTCGGCGCAGAGACCCAGTACTTC. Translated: CASSLVGAETQYF.